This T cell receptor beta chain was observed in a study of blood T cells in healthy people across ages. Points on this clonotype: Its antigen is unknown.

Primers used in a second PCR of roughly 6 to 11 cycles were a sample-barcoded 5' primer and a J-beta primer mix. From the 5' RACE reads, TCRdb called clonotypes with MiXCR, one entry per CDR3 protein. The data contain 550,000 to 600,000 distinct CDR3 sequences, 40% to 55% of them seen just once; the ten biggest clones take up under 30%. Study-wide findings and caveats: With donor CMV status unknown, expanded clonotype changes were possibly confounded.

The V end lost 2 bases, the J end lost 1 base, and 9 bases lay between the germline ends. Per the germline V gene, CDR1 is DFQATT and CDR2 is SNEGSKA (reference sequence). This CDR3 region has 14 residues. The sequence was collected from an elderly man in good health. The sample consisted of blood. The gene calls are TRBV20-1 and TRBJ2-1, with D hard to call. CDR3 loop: CSARPGPSYNEQFF. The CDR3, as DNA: TGCAGTGCTAGACCGGGCCCATCCTACAATGAGCAGTTCTTC.